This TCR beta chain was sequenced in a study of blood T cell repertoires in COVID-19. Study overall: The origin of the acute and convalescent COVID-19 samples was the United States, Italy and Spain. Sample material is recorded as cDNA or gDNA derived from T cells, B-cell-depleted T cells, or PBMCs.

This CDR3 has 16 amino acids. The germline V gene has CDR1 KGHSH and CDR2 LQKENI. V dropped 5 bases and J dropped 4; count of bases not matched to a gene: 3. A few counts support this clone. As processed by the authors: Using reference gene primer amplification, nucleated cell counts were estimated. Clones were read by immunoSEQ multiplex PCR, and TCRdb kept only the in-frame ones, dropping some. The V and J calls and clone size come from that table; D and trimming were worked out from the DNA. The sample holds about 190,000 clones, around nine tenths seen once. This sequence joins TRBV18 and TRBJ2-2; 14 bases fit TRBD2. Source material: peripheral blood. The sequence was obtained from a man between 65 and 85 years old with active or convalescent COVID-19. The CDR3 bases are TGTGCCAGCTCAACCGGGACTAGCGGGAGCACCGGGGAGCTGTTTTTT. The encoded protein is CASSTGTSGSTGELFF.